This TCR beta chain was recovered during a study of OX40 agonist ivuxolimab in advanced cancers. On the study more broadly: Participants, roughly 80% male, averaged approximately 60 years of age, ranging from 23 to 79. People who had prior anti-PD-1, anti-PD-L1 or anti-CTLA-4 therapy could take part, and around 40% had some.

The CDR3 sequence is 13 residues long. In germline, CDR1 is SGDLS, CDR2 YYNGEE. V lost 0 bases and J lost 5, with 6 bases in between. Only in-frame clones appear in the TCRdb table, and some are missing; sequencing was by immunoSEQ multiplex PCR. The sample records approximately 47,000 clones, approximately 86% being singletons. This specimen was CD4+ or CD8+ T cells sorted from blood, taken in a trial of the OX40 agonist ivuxolimab. The TCR originated in an adult with an advanced solid tumor such as melanoma, head and neck, liver or kidney cancer. V usage is TRBV9 and J usage is TRBJ2-1; no definite D call. CDR3 residues: CASSVAVDNEQFF. In nucleotides, the CDR3 is TGTGCCAGCAGCGTAGCGGTCGACAATGAGCAGTTCTTC.